This entry concerns a single T cell receptor beta chain. The sample comes from a study of blood T cell repertoires in COVID-19. Repertoires were generated with immunoSEQ multiplex PCR, while TCRdb's copy carries only in-frame clones and drops some. The table includes roughly 80,000 clones, over 90% detected once. Germline trimming cut 5 bases from V and 4 bases from J; bases unmatched to any gene: 9. This CDR3 region has 16 residues. CDR1 and CDR2 from the germline V gene are SGHVS and FQNEAQ. The V and J genes are TRBV7-8 and TRBJ2-1; 9 nucleotides line up with TRBD2. The TCR was taken from a man between 60 and 75 years old with acute or convalescent COVID-19. Input material: peripheral blood. This CDR3 is CASSQAAGGFYNEQFF. As DNA, the CDR3 is TGTGCCAGCAGCCAGGCAGCGGGAGGATTTTACAATGAGCAGTTCTTC. Variable domain in full (rest from reference TRBV7-8 and TRBJ2-1): GAGVSQSPRYKVAKRGQDVALRCDPISGHVSLFWYQQALGQGPEFLTYFQNEAQLDKSGLPSDRFFAERPEGSVSTLKIQRTQQEDSAVYLCASSQAAGGFYNEQFFGPGTRLTVL.